These 4 T cell receptor beta chains were all obtained from the same sample, sequenced in a study of shared clonotypes between healthy human individuals. Data came from immunoSEQ multiplex PCR; TCRdb stores just in-frame clones and leaves some out. Among some 2,400,000 clones listed, approximately 94% were seen once. Sequenced sample: naive CD4+ T cells sorted from blood. The subset is: CD45RA+ positively selected. These receptors were taken from a man aged 18-30 years in good health.

The sample holds a few counts of this clone. V usage is TRBV6-1 and J usage is TRBJ2-7; 11 positions match TRBD1. This CDR3 contains 15 residues. Germline V gives CDR1 MNHNS, CDR2 SASEGT. V shed 7 bases and J 2 bases; nucleotides not matched to a gene: 7. The CDR3 region is CASTASGQGAYEQYF. The DNA of the CDR3 is TGTGCCAGCACTGCTTCGGGACAGGGGGCCTACGAGCAGTACTTC.

The V and J genes are TRBV9 and TRBJ1-3; D unclear. The CDR3 is made up of 15 amino acids. V was clipped by 0 bases and J by 0 bases, with 7 bases between them. Germline CDR1 reads SGDLS; CDR2 reads YYNGEE. CDR3: CASSVGTISGNTIYF. The CDR3 DNA sequence: TGTGCCAGCAGCGTAGGCACGATCTCTGGAAACACCATATATTTT.

This clone occurred a few times. The gene calls are TRBV5-1 and TRBJ1-4; TRBD1 matches 7 bases. The CDR3 covers 15 residues. CDR1 is SGHRS, CDR2 YFSETQ, per germline. V gave up 0 bases and J gave up 5 bases; unmatched junction bases: 4. The CDR3 protein is CASSLAGGWNEKLFF. The DNA for the CDR3 is TGCGCCAGCAGCTTGGCAGGGGGATGGAATGAAAAACTGTTTTTT.

This rearrangement joins TRBV6-6 to TRBJ1-2; 9 nucleotides align to TRBD1. CDR3 size: 16 residues. V shed 0 bases, J shed 2 bases, and the junction held 4 bases outside the gene matches. Germline assignment: CDR1 MNHNY and CDR2 SVGAGI (reference sequence). In DNA, the CDR3 is TGTGCCAGCAGTTACTCGGTTACAGGGGGCAACTATGGCTACACCTTC. Its protein is CASSYSVTGGNYGYTF.